This T cell receptor beta chain was sequenced for a study of cytomegalovirus exposure and HLA in healthy donors. About the research overall: The 110 or so validation repertoires used a platform that matched the one used for the approximately 690 first-cohort repertoires, as a later analysis reported.

The germline V gene has CDR1 SNHLY and CDR2 FYNNEI. The CDR3 is made up of 11 amino acids. Trimming took 1 base from V and 8 from J, leaving 3 bases between them. Study findings and constraints: Cytomegalovirus-associated status was assigned to approximately 160 TCR beta chains. In vitro checks showed that a few CMV-associated chains really do target CMV antigens.

Produced via immunoSEQ multiplex PCR; TCRdb's table is partial and in-frame only. The sample holds some 260,000 clones, less than 90% seen once. For this clone: What it binds is not known.

Sequencing was carried out using PBMCs. The rearrangement links TRBV2 to TRBJ2-1, with unresolved D. The TCR comes from a man aged 18-30 years in good health and CMV-seropositive. The CDR3 DNA follows: TGTGCCAGCAGTGAAGTTTATGAGCAGTTCTTC. It is translated as CASSEVYEQFF.